A few counts support the clone carrying this TCR beta chain. The repertoire was sequenced with immunoSEQ multiplex PCR; TCRdb's copy has only in-frame clones and lacks some. The table shows under 95,000 clones, with approximately 93% occurring only once. The sample belongs to a study of T cell changes during pregnancy in multiple sclerosis. The origin of this receptor is a female donor in good health, enrolled as a control in a pregnancy study. Material: peripheral blood, obtained in the second trimester of pregnancy.

CDR3 nucleotide sequence: TGCAGCGTCAAACCAGGGGGGTCCTACAATGAGCAGTTCTTC. This sequence encodes CSVKPGGSYNEQFF. This chain joins TRBV29-1 and TRBJ2-1, with D perhaps TRBD1 (7 bases). V dropped 6 bases and J dropped 1 base, with 13 bases sitting between them. The CDR3 totals 14 residues. CDR1 and CDR2 (germline): SQVTM, ANQGSEA.